Listed below are T cell receptor beta chains from one sample, sequenced in a study of Ad26.COV2.S vaccination and SARS-CoV-2 variants. Data came from immunoSEQ multiplex PCR; TCRdb stores just in-frame clones and leaves some out. Of about 400,000 clones in the sample, around 82% were seen once. This sample comprised peripheral blood, obtained in a trial of Ad26.COV2.S vaccine versus placebo. The receptors originated from a person between 18 and 59 years old who received the Ad26.COV2.S COVID-19 vaccine or a placebo. CDR3s include the opening cysteine and the closing phenylalanine or tryptophan. Fields, in order: clone size, J gene, V gene, D gene, CDR3 protein, CDR3 DNA. D genes are given only for firm matches. The listing skips clone size in some rows; elsewhere it reads once, few, many or a size class.

>NA|TRBJ1-6|TRBV6-5|TRBD1
CASRGDRGYNSPLHF
TGTGCCAGCCGAGGCGACAGGGGCTATAATTCACCCCTCCACTTT
>NA|TRBJ2-1|TRBV4-2|TRBD1
CASSQDFRDRGQFF
TGTGCCAGCAGCCAAGATTTCCGGGACAGGGGACAGTTCTTC
>NA|TRBJ2-5|TRBV5-1|NA
CASSLRTARGETQYF
TGCGCCAGCAGCCTGCGGACAGCGCGGGGAGAGACCCAGTACTTC
>NA|TRBJ2-2|TRBV12-5|TRBD1
CASGTPGQDFGELFF
TGTGCTAGTGGGACCCCGGGACAGGACTTCGGGGAGCTGTTTTTT
>NA|TRBJ2-7|TRBV3-1/TRBV3-2|NA
CASSQVERTSSYEQYF
TGTGCCAGCAGCCAAGTGGAGCGAACAAGCTCCTACGAGCAGTACTTC
>NA|TRBJ1-6|TRBV25-1|NA
CASSESNSPLHF
TGTGCCAGCAGTGAATCAAATTCACCCCTCCACTTT
>NA|TRBJ1-1|TRBV12-2|NA
CASRPDSRPTRAFF
TGTGCAAGTCGCCCGGACAGTCGCCCGACCCGAGCTTTCTTT
>NA|TRBJ1-1|TRBV9|NA
CASSAHQNTEAFF
TGTGCCAGCAGCGCCCACCAGAACACTGAAGCTTTCTTT
>NA|TRBJ2-7|TRBV18|NA
CASSIGNSQSYEQYF
TGTGCCAGCTCAATAGGAAACAGTCAATCCTACGAGCAGTACTTC
>NA|TRBJ2-7|TRBV18|NA
CASSPAQAVPDSQYF
TGTGCCAGCTCACCAGCTCAGGCCGTTCCGGATTCGCAGTACTTC
>NA|TRBJ2-1|TRBV4-3|NA
CASSQGQLYSYNEQFF
TGCGCCAGCAGCCAAGGACAGCTATACTCCTACAATGAGCAGTTCTTC
>NA|TRBJ2-3|TRBV6-2/TRBV6-3|NA
CASSYRGRASTDTQYF
TGTGCCAGCAGTTACCGGGGACGGGCTAGCACAGATACGCAGTATTTT
>few|TRBJ2-1|TRBV7-9|TRBD2
CASRLGLASYNEQFF
TGTGCCAGCAGATTGGGACTAGCCTCCTACAATGAGCAGTTCTTC
>NA|TRBJ2-3|TRBV10-3|TRBD1
CAISDRSGQGSADTQYF
TGTGCCATCAGTGATCGATCAGGACAGGGAAGCGCAGATACGCAGTATTTT
>NA|TRBJ2-7|TRBV18|NA
CASSRGRGLDEQYF
TGTGCCAGCTCACGGGGCAGGGGCCTAGACGAGCAGTACTTC
>NA|TRBJ2-3|TRBV7-9|NA
CASSLTPTGTSTDTQYF
TGTGCCAGCAGCTTAACCCCGACGGGGACTAGCACAGATACGCAGTATTTT
>NA|TRBJ1-1|TRBV29-1|NA
CSVDRNTEAFF
TGCAGCGTTGACAGGAACACTGAAGCTTTCTTT
>NA|TRBJ2-3|TRBV5-1|TRBD2
CASSSSGSTDTQYF
TGCGCCAGCAGCTCTAGCGGGAGCACAGATACGCAGTATTTT
>NA|TRBJ1-1|TRBV19|TRBD1
CASSKQGPVDTEAFF
TGTGCCAGTAGTAAACAGGGGCCCGTGGACACTGAAGCTTTCTTT
>NA|TRBJ1-1|TRBV11-2|NA
CASSLAWRPEAFF
TGTGCCAGCAGCCTCGCGTGGAGGCCTGAAGCTTTCTTT
>NA|TRBJ1-6|TRBV2|TRBD1
CASRGTGQGVVSPLHF
TGTGCCAGCAGAGGAACAGGACAGGGGGTAGTTTCACCCCTCCACTTT
>NA|TRBJ2-7|TRBV10-2|NA
CASSGGNEQYF
TGCGCCAGCAGTGGGGGGAACGAGCAGTACTTC
>NA|TRBJ2-1|TRBV4-1|TRBD2
CASSQPTSGKLYEQFF
TGCGCCAGCAGCCAACCGACTAGCGGGAAGTTATATGAGCAGTTCTTC
>once|TRBJ2-7|TRBV9|TRBD2
CASSASLAGPYEQYF
TGTGCCAGCAGCGCGAGCCTAGCGGGACCCTACGAGCAGTACTTC
>few|TRBJ2-1|TRBV4-1|NA
CASSPSGARSDEQFF
TGCGCCAGCAGCCCATCGGGAGCACGGTCGGATGAGCAGTTCTTC
>NA|TRBJ2-1|TRBV5-1|NA
CASRGWASSYNEQFF
TGCGCCAGCAGAGGGTGGGCGAGCTCCTACAATGAGCAGTTCTTC
>NA|TRBJ1-1|TRBV19|NA
CASSTVGSLNTEAFF
TGTGCCAGTAGTACCGTTGGGAGCTTGAACACTGAAGCTTTCTTT
>once|TRBJ2-3|TRBV5-4|TRBD1
CASSYRGRGDTQYF
TGTGCCAGCAGCTACAGGGGGCGGGGAGATACGCAGTATTTT